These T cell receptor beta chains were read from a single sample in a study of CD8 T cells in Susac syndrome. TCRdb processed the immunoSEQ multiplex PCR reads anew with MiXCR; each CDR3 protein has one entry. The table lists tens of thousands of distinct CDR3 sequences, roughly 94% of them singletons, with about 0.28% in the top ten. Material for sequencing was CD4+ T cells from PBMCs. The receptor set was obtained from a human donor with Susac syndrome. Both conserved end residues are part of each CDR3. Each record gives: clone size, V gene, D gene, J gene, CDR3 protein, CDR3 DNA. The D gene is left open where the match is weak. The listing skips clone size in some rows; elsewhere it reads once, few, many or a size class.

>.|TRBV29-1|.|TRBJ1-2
CSVASLRDGYTF
TGCAGCGTTGCTTCCCTCAGGGATGGCTACACCTTC
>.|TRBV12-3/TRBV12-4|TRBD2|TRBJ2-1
CASSWGLAGDNEQFF
TGTGCCAGCAGCTGGGGACTAGCGGGGGACAATGAGCAGTTCTTC
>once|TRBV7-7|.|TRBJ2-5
CASVYQETQYF
TGTGCTAGCGTTTACCAAGAGACCCAGTACTTC
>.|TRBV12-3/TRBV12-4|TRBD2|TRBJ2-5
CASSLAKAGGETQYF
TGTGCCAGCAGTTTAGCCAAAGCGGGGGGGGAGACCCAGTACTTC
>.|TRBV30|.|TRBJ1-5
CAWSVDLRGNQPQHF
TGTGCCTGGAGTGTAGACCTGCGGGGCAATCAGCCCCAGCATTTT
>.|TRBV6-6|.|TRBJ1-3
CASSHFWGAGNTIYF
TGTGCCAGCAGTCATTTTTGGGGCGCTGGAAACACCATATATTTT
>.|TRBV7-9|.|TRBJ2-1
CASSLDRSNNEQFF
TGTGCCAGCAGCTTGGACCGATCAAACAATGAGCAGTTCTTC
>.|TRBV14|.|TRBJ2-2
CASRKKKGTGELFF
TGTGCCAGCAGAAAAAAGAAGGGGACCGGGGAGCTGTTTTTT
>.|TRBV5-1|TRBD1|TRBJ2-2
CASSSNIGQGGTGELFF
TGCGCCAGCAGCAGCAATATAGGACAGGGTGGCACCGGGGAGCTGTTTTTT
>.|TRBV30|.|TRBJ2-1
CAWLSGREQFF
TGTGCCTGGCTTTCCGGCCGTGAGCAGTTCTTC
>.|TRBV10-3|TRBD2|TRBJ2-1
CAIRPVAGDEQFF
TGTGCCATCAGGCCTGTAGCGGGGGACGAGCAGTTCTTC
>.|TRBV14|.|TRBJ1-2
CASSSMDRYYGYTF
TGTGCCAGCAGCTCCATGGACCGGTACTATGGCTACACCTTC
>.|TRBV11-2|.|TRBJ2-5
CASSRRGTQETQYF
TGTGCCAGCAGCAGGAGGGGCACTCAAGAGACCCAGTACTTC
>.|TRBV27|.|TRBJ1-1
CASSGRTNTEAFF
TGTGCCAGCAGCGGCAGGACGAACACTGAAGCTTTCTTT
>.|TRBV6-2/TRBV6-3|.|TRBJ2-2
CASLGQNTGELFF
TGTGCCAGCCTGGGACAGAACACCGGGGAGCTGTTTTTT
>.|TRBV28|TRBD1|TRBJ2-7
CASVRDRGLQYF
TGTGCCAGCGTGCGGGACAGGGGGCTGCAGTACTTC
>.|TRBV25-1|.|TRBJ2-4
CASSEGDIQYF
TGTGCCAGCAGTGAAGGGGACATTCAGTACTTC
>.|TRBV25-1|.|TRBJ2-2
CASSGSWVANTGELFF
TGTGCCAGCAGTGGATCCTGGGTCGCGAACACCGGGGAGCTGTTTTTT
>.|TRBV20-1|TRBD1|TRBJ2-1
CSAPKDRAVAYEQFF
TGCAGTGCTCCGAAAGACAGGGCGGTTGCATATGAGCAGTTCTTC
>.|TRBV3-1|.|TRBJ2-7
CASSQEEAHYEQYF
TGTGCCAGCAGCCAAGAAGAAGCTCACTACGAGCAGTACTTC
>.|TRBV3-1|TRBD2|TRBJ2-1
CASSGSGTSGHYEQFF
TGTGCCAGCAGCGGATCTGGGACTAGCGGGCACTATGAGCAGTTCTTC
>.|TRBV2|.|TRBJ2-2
CASSEHGSRAGELFF
TGTGCCAGCAGTGAACATGGCTCCCGAGCCGGGGAGCTGTTTTTT
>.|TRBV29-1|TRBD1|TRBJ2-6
CSVLDRGLAGANVLTF
TGCAGCGTGTTGGACAGGGGTTTAGCCGGGGCCAACGTCCTGACTTTC
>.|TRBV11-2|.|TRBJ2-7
CASSWDTTSYEQYF
TGTGCCAGCAGCTGGGACACTACCTCCTACGAGCAGTACTTC
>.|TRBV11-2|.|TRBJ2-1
CASSLDGTLQFF
TGTGCCAGCAGCTTAGATGGGACTTTGCAGTTCTTC
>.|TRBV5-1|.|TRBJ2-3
CASSLGISADTDTQYF
TGCGCCAGCAGCTTGGGGATTAGCGCCGACACAGATACGCAGTATTTT
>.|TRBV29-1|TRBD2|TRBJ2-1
CSVNKAGVTYNEQFF
TGCAGCGTTAATAAAGCGGGGGTTACCTACAATGAGCAGTTCTTC
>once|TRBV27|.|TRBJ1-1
CASSKEVNTEAFF
TGTGCCAGCAGTAAGGAAGTGAACACTGAAGCTTTCTTT
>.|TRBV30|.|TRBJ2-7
CAFSTGPYEQYF
TGTGCCTTTTCCACAGGTCCCTACGAGCAGTACTTC
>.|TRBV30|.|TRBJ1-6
CAWSLQPESPPLHF
TGTGCCTGGAGTTTACAGCCCGAGTCTCCACCCCTCCACTTT
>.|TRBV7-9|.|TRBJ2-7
CASGGRSPEQYF
TGTGCCAGCGGGGGAAGGTCCCCCGAGCAGTACTTC
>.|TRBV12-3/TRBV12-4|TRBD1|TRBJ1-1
CASSWGTGSTEAFF
TGTGCCAGCAGTTGGGGGACAGGGTCCACTGAAGCTTTCTTT
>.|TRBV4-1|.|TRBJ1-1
CASSQPREGRRSFF
TGCGCCAGCAGCCAACCCCGGGAGGGGCGTAGGAGCTTCTTT
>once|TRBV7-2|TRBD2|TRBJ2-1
CASSSGLAYNEQFF
TGTGCCAGCAGCTCGGGACTAGCCTACAATGAGCAGTTCTTC
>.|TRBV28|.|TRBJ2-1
CASRPLDTFSYNEQFF
TGTGCCAGCAGACCCCTCGACACCTTCTCCTACAATGAGCAGTTCTTC
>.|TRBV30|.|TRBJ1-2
CAWSVLGGYGYTF
TGTGCCTGGAGTGTGTTGGGGGGGTATGGCTACACCTTC
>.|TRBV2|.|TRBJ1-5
CASSELVTATRAQHF
TGTGCCAGCAGTGAGTTGGTAACCGCCACAAGGGCCCAGCATTTT
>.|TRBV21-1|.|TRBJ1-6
CATGNGTKPDPNSPLHF
TGTGCCACCGGAAATGGGACTAAACCAGACCCTAATTCACCCCTCCACTTT
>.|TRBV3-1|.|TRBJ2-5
CASSKGRRWETQYF
TGTGCCAGCAGCAAGGGACGTCGGTGGGAGACCCAGTACTTC
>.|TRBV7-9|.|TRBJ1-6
CASSSHNLQGMNSPLHF
TGTGCCAGCAGCTCCCACAACCTACAGGGTATGAATTCACCCCTCCACTTT
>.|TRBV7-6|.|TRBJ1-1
CASSSGELEAFF
TGTGCCAGCAGCTCTGGGGAACTTGAAGCTTTCTTT
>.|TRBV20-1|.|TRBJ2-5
CSATQGETQYF
TGCAGTGCTACCCAGGGAGAGACCCAGTACTTC
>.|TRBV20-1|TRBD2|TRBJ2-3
CSASRGGAADTQYF
TGCAGTGCTAGTCGCGGGGGGGCCGCAGATACGCAGTATTTT
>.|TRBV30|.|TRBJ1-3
CAWSDRSSGNTIYF
TGTGCCTGGAGTGATCGGTCCTCTGGAAACACCATATATTTT
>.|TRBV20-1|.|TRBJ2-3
CSAGRPGGDTDTQYF
TGCAGTGCTGGTAGACCGGGGGGCGACACAGATACGCAGTATTTT
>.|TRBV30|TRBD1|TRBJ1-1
CAWSDRDREAFF
TGTGCCTGGAGTGACCGGGACAGGGAAGCTTTCTTT
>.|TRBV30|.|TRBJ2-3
CAWSLGRGTDTQYF
TGTGCCTGGAGTTTGGGCAGGGGCACAGATACGCAGTATTTT
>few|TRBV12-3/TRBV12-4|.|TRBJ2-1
CASSLSRRNEQFF
TGTGCCAGCAGTTTGAGTAGAAGGAATGAGCAGTTCTTC